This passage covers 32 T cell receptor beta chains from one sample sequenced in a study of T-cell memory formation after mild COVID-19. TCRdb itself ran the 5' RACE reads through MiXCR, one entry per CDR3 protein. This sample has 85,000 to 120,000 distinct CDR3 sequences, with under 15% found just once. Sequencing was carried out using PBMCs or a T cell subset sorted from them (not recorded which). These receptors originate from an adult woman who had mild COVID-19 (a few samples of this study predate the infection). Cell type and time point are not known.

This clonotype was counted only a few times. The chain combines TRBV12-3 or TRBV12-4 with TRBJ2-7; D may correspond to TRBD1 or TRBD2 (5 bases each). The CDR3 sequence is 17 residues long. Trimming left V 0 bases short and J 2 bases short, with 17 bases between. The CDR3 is CASSLAAPGTAAYEQYF. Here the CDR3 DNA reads TGTGCCAGCAGTTTAGCGGCCCCCGGGACGGCAGCCTACGAGCAGTACTTC.

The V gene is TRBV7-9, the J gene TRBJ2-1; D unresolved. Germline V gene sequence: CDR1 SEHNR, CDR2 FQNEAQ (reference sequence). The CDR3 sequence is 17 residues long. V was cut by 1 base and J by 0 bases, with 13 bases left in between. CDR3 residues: CASSLVDGYPSYNEQFF. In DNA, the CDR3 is TGTGCCAGCAGCTTAGTCGACGGGTACCCCTCCTACAATGAGCAGTTCTTC.

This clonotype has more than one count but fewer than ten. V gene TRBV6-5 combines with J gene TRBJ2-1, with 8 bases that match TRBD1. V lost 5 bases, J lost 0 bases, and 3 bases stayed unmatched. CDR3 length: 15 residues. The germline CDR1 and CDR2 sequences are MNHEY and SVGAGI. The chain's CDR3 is CASSLTGDSYNEQFF. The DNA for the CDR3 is TGTGCCAGCAGTCTGACAGGGGACTCCTACAATGAGCAGTTCTTC.

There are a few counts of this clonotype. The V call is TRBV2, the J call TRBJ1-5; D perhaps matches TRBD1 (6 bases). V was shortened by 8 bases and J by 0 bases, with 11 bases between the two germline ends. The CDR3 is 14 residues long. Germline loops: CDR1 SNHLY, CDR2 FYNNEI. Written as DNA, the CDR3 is TGTGCCAGCTCGGACAGTGATAGCAATCAGCCCCAGCATTTT. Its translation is CASSDSDSNQPQHF.

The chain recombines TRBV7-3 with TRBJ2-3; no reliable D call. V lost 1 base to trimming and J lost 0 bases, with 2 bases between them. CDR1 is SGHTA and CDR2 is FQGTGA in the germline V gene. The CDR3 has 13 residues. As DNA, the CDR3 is TGTGCCAGCAGCTTAATTAGCACAGATACGCAGTATTTT. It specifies CASSLISTDTQYF.

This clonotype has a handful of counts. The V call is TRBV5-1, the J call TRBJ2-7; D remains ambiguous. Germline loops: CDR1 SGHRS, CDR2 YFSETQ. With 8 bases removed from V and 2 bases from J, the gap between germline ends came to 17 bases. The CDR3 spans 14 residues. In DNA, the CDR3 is TGCGCCAGTAATCCCGGAGACGGTACCTACGAGCAGTACTTC. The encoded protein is CASNPGDGTYEQYF.

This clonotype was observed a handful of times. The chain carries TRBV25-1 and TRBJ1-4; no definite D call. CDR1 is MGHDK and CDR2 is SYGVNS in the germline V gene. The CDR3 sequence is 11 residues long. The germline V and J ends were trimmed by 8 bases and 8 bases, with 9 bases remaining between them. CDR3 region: CASGEREKLFF. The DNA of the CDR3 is TGTGCCAGCGGGGAAAGAGAAAAACTGTTTTTT.

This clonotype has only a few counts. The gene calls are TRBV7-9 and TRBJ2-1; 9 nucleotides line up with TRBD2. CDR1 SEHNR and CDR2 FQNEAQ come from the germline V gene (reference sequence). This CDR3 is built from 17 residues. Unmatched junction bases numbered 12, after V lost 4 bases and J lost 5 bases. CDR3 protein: CASSWGVAGDFDNEQFF. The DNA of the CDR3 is TGTGCCAGCAGCTGGGGGGTAGCGGGAGATTTCGACAATGAGCAGTTCTTC.

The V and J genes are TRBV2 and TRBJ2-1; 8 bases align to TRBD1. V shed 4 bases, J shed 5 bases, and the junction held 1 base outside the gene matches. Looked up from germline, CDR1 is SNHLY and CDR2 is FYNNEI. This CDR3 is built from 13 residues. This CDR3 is CASSGTGNNEQFF. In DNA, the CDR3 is TGTGCCAGCAGTGGGACAGGGAACAATGAGCAGTTCTTC.

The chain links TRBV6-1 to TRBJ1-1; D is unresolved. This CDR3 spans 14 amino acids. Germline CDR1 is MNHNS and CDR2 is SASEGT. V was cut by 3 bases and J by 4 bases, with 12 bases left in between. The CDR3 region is CASSDGGGGTEAFF. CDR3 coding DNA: TGTGCCAGCAGTGATGGAGGAGGAGGCACTGAAGCTTTCTTT.

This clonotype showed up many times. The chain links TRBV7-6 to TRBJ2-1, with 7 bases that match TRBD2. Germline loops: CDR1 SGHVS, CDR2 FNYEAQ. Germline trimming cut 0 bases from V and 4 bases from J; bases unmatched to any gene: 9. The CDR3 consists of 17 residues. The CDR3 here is CASSLASVAGEYNEQFF. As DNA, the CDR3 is TGTGCCAGCAGCTTAGCTTCTGTAGCGGGCGAGTACAATGAGCAGTTCTTC.

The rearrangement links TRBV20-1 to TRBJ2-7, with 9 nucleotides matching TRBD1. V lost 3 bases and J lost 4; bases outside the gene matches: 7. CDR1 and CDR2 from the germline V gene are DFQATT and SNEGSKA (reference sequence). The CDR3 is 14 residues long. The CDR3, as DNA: TGCAGTGCTAGTGTGGGACAGGGATCGTACGAGCAGTACTTC. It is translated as CSASVGQGSYEQYF.

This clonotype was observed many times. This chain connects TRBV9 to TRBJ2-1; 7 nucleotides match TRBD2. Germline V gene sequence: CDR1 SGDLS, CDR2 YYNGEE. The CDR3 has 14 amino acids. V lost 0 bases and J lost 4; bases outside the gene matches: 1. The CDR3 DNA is TGTGCCAGCAGCGTAGAAGCGGGATACAATGAGCAGTTCTTC. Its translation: CASSVEAGYNEQFF.

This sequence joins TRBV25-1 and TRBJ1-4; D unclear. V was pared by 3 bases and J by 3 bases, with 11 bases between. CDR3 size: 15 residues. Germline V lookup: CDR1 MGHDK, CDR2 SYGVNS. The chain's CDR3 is CASSDHTAANEKLFF. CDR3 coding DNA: TGTGCCAGCAGTGACCACACCGCTGCTAATGAAAAACTGTTTTTT.

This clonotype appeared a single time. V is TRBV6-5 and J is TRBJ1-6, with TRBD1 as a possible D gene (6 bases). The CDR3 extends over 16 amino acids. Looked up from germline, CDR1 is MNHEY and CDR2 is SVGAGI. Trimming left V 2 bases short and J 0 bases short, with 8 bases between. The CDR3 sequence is CASSYGGYSYNSPLHF. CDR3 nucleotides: TGTGCCAGCAGTTACGGGGGCTACTCCTATAATTCACCCCTCCACTTT.

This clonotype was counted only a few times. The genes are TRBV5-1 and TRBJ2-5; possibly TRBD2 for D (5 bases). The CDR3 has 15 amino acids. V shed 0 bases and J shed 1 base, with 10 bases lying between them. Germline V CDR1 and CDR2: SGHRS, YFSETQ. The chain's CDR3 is CASSLGDGIQETQYF. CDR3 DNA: TGCGCCAGCAGCTTGGGAGACGGGATCCAAGAGACCCAGTACTTC.

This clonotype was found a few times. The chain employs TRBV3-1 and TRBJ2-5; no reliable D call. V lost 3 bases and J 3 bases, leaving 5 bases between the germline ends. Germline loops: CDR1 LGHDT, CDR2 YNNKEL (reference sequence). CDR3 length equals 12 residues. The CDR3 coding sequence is TGTGCCAGCAGCCACCTCGAAGAGACCCAGTACTTC. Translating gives CASSHLEETQYF.

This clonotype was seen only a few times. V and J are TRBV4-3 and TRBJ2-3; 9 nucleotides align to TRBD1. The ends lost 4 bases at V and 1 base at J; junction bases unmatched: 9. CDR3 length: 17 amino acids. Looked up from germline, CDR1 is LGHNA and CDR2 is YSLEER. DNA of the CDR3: TGCGCCAGCAGCCTCCGTGGGACAGGGCGACGCACAGATACGCAGTATTTT. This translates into CASSLRGTGRRTDTQYF.

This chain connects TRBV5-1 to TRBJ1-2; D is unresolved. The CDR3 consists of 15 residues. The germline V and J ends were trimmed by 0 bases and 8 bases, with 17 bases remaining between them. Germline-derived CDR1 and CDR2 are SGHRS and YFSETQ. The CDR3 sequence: CASSLVYQLGKGYTF. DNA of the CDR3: TGCGCCAGCAGCTTGGTTTATCAGCTGGGGAAGGGCTACACCTTC.

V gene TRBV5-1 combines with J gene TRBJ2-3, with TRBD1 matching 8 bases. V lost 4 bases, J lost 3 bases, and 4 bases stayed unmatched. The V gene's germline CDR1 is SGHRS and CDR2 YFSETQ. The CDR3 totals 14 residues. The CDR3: CASSAGQGTDTQYF. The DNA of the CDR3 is TGCGCCAGCAGCGCCGGACAGGGTACAGATACGCAGTATTTT.

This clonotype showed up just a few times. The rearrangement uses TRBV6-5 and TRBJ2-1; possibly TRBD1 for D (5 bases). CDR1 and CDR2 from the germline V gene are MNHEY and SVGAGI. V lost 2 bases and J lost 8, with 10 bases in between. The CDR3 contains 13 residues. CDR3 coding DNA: TGTGCCAGCAGTTACACCGACAGTCATGAGCAGTTCTTC. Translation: CASSYTDSHEQFF.

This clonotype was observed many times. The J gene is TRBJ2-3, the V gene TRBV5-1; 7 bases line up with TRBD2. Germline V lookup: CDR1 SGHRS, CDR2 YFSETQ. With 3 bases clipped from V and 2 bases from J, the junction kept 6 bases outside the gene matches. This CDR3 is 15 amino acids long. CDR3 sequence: CASSSGTMPTDTQYF. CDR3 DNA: TGCGCCAGCAGCTCCGGGACTATGCCCACAGATACGCAGTATTTT. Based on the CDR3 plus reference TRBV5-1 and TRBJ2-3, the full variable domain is KAGVTQTPRYLIKTRGQQVTLSCSPISGHRSVSWYQQTPGQGLQFLFEYFSETQRNKGNFPGRFSGRQFSNSRSEMNVSTLELGDSALYLCASSSGTMPTDTQYFGPGTRLTVL.

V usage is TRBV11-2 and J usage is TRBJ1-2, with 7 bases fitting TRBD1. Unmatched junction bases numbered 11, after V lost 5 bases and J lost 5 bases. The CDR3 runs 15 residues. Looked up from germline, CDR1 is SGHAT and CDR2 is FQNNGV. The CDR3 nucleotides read TGTGCCAGCAGCCCGCAGACAGGGCCGAAATATGGCTACACCTTC. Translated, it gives CASSPQTGPKYGYTF.

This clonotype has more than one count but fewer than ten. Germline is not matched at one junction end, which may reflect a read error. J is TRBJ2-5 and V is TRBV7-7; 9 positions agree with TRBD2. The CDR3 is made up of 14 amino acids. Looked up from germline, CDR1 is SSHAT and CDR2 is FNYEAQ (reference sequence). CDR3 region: CASSLGTSQGTQYF. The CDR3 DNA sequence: TGTGCCAGCAGCCTGGGGACTAGCCAAGGGACCCAGTACTTC.

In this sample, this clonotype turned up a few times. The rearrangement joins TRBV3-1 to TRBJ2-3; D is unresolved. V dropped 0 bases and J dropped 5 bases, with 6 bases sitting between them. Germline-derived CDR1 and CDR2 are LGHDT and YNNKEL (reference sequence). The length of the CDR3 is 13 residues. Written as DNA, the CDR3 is TGTGCCAGCAGCCAAGATGACGGAGATACGCAGTATTTT. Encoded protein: CASSQDDGDTQYF.

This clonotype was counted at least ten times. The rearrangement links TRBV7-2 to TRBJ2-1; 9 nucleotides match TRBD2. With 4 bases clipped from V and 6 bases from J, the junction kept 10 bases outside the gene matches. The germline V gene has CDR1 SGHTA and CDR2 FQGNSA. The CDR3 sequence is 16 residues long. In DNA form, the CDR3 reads TGTGCCAGCAGCTCCCCGGGACTAGCTCCAAGCAATGAGCAGTTCTTC. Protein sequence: CASSSPGLAPSNEQFF.

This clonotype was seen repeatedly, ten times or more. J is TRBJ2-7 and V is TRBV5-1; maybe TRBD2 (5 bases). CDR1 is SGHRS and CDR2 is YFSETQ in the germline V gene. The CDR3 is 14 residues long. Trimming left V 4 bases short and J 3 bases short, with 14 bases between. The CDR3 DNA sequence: TGCGCCAGCAGCCCCGGGGTTGGGAGCTACGAGCAGTACTTC. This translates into CASSPGVGSYEQYF.

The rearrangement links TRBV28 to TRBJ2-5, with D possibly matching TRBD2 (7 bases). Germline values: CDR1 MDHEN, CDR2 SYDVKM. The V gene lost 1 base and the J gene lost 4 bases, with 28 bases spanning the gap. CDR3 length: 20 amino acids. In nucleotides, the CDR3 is TGTGCCAGCAGTTTATTACCACGCGCGGGGGCTACCGCAAAAAGAGAGACCCAGTACTTC. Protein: CASSLLPRAGATAKRETQYF. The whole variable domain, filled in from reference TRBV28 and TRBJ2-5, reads DVKVTQSSRYLVKRTGEKVFLECVQDMDHENMFWYRQDPGLGLRLIYFSYDVKMKEKGDIPEGYSVSREKKERFSLILESASTNQTSMYLCASSLLPRAGATAKRETQYFGPGTRLLVL.

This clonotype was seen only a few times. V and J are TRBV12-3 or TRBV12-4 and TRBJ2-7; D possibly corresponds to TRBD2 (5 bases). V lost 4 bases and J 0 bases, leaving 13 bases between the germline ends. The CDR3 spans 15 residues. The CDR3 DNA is TGTGCCAGCAGTTCTCGGGGTCTGAGCTCCTACGAGCAGTACTTC. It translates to CASSSRGLSSYEQYF.

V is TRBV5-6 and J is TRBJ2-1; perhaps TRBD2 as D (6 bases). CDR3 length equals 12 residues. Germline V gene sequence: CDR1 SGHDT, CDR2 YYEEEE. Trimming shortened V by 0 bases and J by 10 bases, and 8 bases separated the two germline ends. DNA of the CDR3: TGTGCCAGCAGCTTGGGGCTAGCGGAGCAGTTCTTC. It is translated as CASSLGLAEQFF. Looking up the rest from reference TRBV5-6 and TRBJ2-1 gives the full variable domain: DAGVTQSPTHLIKTRGQQVTLRCSPKSGHDTVSWYQQALGQGPQFIFQYYEEEERQRGNFPDRFSGHQFPNYSSELNVNALLLGDSALYLCASSLGLAEQFFGPGTRLTVL.

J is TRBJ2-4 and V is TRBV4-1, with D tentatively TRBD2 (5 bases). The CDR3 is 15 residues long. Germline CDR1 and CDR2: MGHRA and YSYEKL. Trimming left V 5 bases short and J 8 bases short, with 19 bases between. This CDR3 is CASSYLLRLEDIQYF. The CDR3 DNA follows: TGCGCCAGCAGCTACCTCCTGCGGTTGGAGGACATTCAGTACTTC.

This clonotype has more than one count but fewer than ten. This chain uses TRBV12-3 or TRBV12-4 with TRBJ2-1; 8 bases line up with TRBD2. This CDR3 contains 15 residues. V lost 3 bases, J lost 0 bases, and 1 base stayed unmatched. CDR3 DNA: TGTGCCAGCAGTTTTCGGGGGGGCTCCTACAATGAGCAGTTCTTC. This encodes CASSFRGGSYNEQFF.